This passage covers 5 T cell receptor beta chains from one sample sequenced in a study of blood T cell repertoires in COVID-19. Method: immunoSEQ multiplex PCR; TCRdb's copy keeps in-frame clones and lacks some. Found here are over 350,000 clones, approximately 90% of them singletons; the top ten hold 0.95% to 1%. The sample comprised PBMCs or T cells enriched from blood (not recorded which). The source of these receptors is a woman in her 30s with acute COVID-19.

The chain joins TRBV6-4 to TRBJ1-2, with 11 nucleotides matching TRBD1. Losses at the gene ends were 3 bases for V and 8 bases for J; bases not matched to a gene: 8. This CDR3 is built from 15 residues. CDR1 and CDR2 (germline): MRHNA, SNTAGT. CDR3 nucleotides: TGTGCCAGCAGTGAAGCCGGGACAGGGGGTGAGGGCTACACCTTC. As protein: CASSEAGTGGEGYTF.

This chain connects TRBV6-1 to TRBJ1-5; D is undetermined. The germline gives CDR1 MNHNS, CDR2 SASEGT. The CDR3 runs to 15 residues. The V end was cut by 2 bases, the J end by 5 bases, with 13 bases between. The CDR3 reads CASSEWRREDQPQHF. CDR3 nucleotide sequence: TGTGCCAGCAGTGAATGGAGGAGGGAGGATCAGCCCCAGCATTTT.

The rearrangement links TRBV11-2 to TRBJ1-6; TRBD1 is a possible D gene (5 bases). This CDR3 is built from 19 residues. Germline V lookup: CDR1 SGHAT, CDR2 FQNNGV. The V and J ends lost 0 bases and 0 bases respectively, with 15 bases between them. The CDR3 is CASSLEGSLGGSYNSPLHF. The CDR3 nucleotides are TGTGCCAGCAGCTTAGAAGGGAGTTTGGGGGGCTCCTATAATTCACCCCTCCACTTT.

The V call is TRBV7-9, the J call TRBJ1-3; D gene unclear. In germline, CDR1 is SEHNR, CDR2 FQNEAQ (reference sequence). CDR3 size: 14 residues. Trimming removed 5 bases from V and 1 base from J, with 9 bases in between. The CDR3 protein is CASSRFRSGNTIYF. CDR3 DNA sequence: TGTGCCAGCAGCCGGTTTCGGTCTGGAAACACCATATATTTT.

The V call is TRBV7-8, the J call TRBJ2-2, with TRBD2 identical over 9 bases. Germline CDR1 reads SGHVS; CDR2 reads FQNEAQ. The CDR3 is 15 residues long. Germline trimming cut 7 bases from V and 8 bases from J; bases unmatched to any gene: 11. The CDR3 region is CASTLGLAGKGELFF. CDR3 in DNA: TGTGCCAGCACCCTAGGGCTAGCGGGGAAGGGGGAGCTGTTTTTT.